This T cell receptor (beta chain) was obtained from a study of CD4 T cells in relation to SARS-CoV-2 and coronaviruses. Trimming removed 3 bases from V and 4 bases from J, with 10 bases in between. The CDR3 is 14 amino acids. Germline CDR1 SEHNR, CDR2 FQNEAQ (reference sequence). TCRdb keeps only in-frame clones here, not all; method: immunoSEQ multiplex PCR. This table has tens of thousands of clones, 60% to 80% appearing once. This clone showed up just a few times. What it recognizes is unknown. V and J are TRBV7-9 and TRBJ2-1; D is possibly TRBD2 (6 bases). The sequencing input was memory CD4+ T cells from PBMCs, cultured in vitro. The receptor was derived from an adult with COVID-19. The CDR3 spells CASSFGLTYNEQFF. CDR3 sequence (DNA): TGTGCCAGCAGCTTTGGACTAACATACAATGAGCAGTTCTTC.